Listed below are T cell receptor beta chains from one sample, sequenced in a study of CD8 T cells in ankylosing spondylitis. TCRdb recomputed calls from the 5' RACE reads with MiXCR, one row per CDR3 protein. The table records 750,000 to 850,000 distinct CDR3 sequences, 12% of them present only once. Sequencing was done on a sample of blood, either unsorted or a sorted T cell fraction (not recorded which). All receptors derive from a male donor with ankylosing spondylitis. CDR3s include the opening cysteine and the closing phenylalanine or tryptophan. The order of the fields is CDR3 protein, CDR3 DNA, D gene, clone size, J gene, V gene. The D gene is left open where the match is weak. Where a row states a size, it is once, few, many or the class of an expanded clone; other rows omit it.

CDR3aa: CASSARDSINSPLHF
CDR3nt: TGTGCCAGCAGCGCCAGGGACAGCATAAATTCACCCCTCCACTTT
d_gene: TRBD1
abundance: few
j_gene: TRBJ1-6
v_gene: TRBV7-8

CDR3aa: CASSRFYEQYF
CDR3nt: TGTGCCAGCAGCCGATTCTACGAGCAGTACTTC
d_gene: .
abundance: many
j_gene: TRBJ2-7
v_gene: TRBV7-2

CDR3aa: CASSQDSGGRKTQYF
CDR3nt: TGCGCCAGCAGCCAAGATTCTGGCGGGAGAAAGACCCAGTACTTC
d_gene: TRBD2
abundance: .
j_gene: TRBJ2-5
v_gene: TRBV4-3

CDR3aa: CASSVGVGEYTGELFF
CDR3nt: TGCGCCAGCAGCGTCGGCGTTGGAGAGTACACCGGGGAGCTGTTTTTT
d_gene: .
abundance: few
j_gene: TRBJ2-2
v_gene: TRBV4-3

CDR3aa: CASSPFGTGQETQYF
CDR3nt: TGTGCCAGCTCACCGTTCGGGACAGGCCAAGAGACCCAGTACTTC
d_gene: TRBD1
abundance: .
j_gene: TRBJ2-5
v_gene: TRBV18

CDR3aa: CASSESGGSTEAFF
CDR3nt: TGTGCCAGCAGTGAATCGGGAGGGAGCACTGAAGCTTTCTTT
d_gene: .
abundance: few
j_gene: TRBJ1-1
v_gene: TRBV25-1

CDR3aa: CAWDLGLAGAETQYF
CDR3nt: TGTGCCTGGGACCTTGGACTAGCGGGAGCAGAGACCCAGTACTTC
d_gene: TRBD2
abundance: .
j_gene: TRBJ2-5
v_gene: TRBV30

CDR3aa: CSARDTRTGFYNEQFF
CDR3nt: TGCAGTGCTAGAGATACGAGGACAGGGTTCTACAATGAGCAGTTCTTC
d_gene: TRBD1
abundance: few
j_gene: TRBJ2-1
v_gene: TRBV20-1

CDR3aa: CAISESIGIGGNTIYF
CDR3nt: TGTGCCATCAGTGAGTCGATCGGGATTGGTGGAAACACCATATATTTT
d_gene: .
abundance: .
j_gene: TRBJ1-3
v_gene: TRBV10-3

CDR3aa: CASNPWGSGSHEQYF
CDR3nt: TGTGCCAGCAACCCCTGGGGTAGCGGGAGCCACGAGCAGTACTTC
d_gene: TRBD2
abundance: few
j_gene: TRBJ2-7
v_gene: TRBV27

CDR3aa: CASSPRIGTAPMAQYF
CDR3nt: TGTGCCAGCAGTCCAAGGATTGGGACAGCCCCCATGGCCCAGTACTTC
d_gene: TRBD1
abundance: few
j_gene: TRBJ2-5
v_gene: TRBV7-9

CDR3aa: CASSIVSGANVLTF
CDR3nt: TGTGCCAGCAGCATAGTCTCTGGGGCCAACGTCCTGACTTTC
d_gene: .
abundance: .
j_gene: TRBJ2-6
v_gene: TRBV28

CDR3aa: CASSRRVGGGETQYF
CDR3nt: TGTGCCAGCAGCCGACGGGTAGGGGGCGGAGAGACCCAGTACTTC
d_gene: TRBD1
abundance: .
j_gene: TRBJ2-5
v_gene: TRBV3-1

CDR3aa: CASSLEYNLQETQYF
CDR3nt: TGTGCCAGCAGCTTAGAGTATAACCTTCAAGAGACCCAGTACTTC
d_gene: .
abundance: few
j_gene: TRBJ2-5
v_gene: TRBV7-2

CDR3aa: CALRKGAPTGELFF
CDR3nt: TGTGCCCTTCGGAAGGGGGCGCCGACCGGGGAGCTGTTTTTT
d_gene: TRBD1
abundance: .
j_gene: TRBJ2-2
v_gene: TRBV12-3/TRBV12-4

CDR3aa: CASSPGQGGRSYGYTF
CDR3nt: TGTGCCAGCTCACCGGGACAGGGAGGACGAAGCTATGGCTACACCTTC
d_gene: TRBD1
abundance: .
j_gene: TRBJ1-2
v_gene: TRBV18

CDR3aa: CATSDLRGSGTGELFF
CDR3nt: TGTGCCACCAGTGATCTACGGGGGAGCGGTACCGGGGAGCTGTTTTTT
d_gene: .
abundance: few
j_gene: TRBJ2-2
v_gene: TRBV24-1

CDR3aa: CASSSSAGMSSYNEQFF
CDR3nt: TGTGCCAGCAGTTCTAGCGCGGGGATGAGCTCCTACAATGAGCAGTTCTTC
d_gene: .
abundance: .
j_gene: TRBJ2-1
v_gene: TRBV25-1

CDR3aa: CASSLQGQGSGEKLFF
CDR3nt: TGCGCCAGCAGCTTGCAAGGACAGGGGTCGGGAGAAAAACTGTTTTTT
d_gene: TRBD1
abundance: .
j_gene: TRBJ1-4
v_gene: TRBV5-1

CDR3aa: CASTSQIVRQNTQYF
CDR3nt: TGCGCCAGCACCAGCCAGATAGTTCGACAGAATACGCAGTATTTT
d_gene: .
abundance: .
j_gene: TRBJ2-3
v_gene: TRBV4-1

CDR3aa: CASSPRPSGAGTDTQYF
CDR3nt: TGTGCCAGCAGCCCCCGCCCCTCAGGGGCGGGCACAGATACGCAGTATTTT
d_gene: .
abundance: few
j_gene: TRBJ2-3
v_gene: TRBV11-2

CDR3aa: CASTIGAVGQPQHF
CDR3nt: TGTGCCAGCACCATAGGGGCAGTGGGACAGCCCCAGCATTTT
d_gene: .
abundance: .
j_gene: TRBJ1-5
v_gene: TRBV6-1

CDR3aa: CASSLGTGGPLTDTQYF
CDR3nt: TGCGCCAGCAGCCTCGGGACGGGAGGGCCCCTCACAGATACGCAGTATTTT
d_gene: TRBD2
abundance: few
j_gene: TRBJ2-3
v_gene: TRBV4-3

CDR3aa: CASSKQGSGTQYF
CDR3nt: TGTGCCAGCAGTAAACAGGGTTCTGGGACCCAGTACTTC
d_gene: .
abundance: few
j_gene: TRBJ2-5
v_gene: TRBV2

CDR3aa: CASKQGVSGYGYTF
CDR3nt: TGTGCCAGCAAACAGGGGGTGAGTGGCTATGGCTACACCTTC
d_gene: TRBD1
abundance: few
j_gene: TRBJ1-2
v_gene: TRBV12-3/TRBV12-4

CDR3aa: CASSLIYSNQPQHF
CDR3nt: TGTGCCAGCAGTTTAATATATAGCAATCAGCCCCAGCATTTT
d_gene: .
abundance: .
j_gene: TRBJ1-5
v_gene: TRBV12-3/TRBV12-4

CDR3aa: CASSPDPSYNEQFF
CDR3nt: TGTGCCAGCAGCCCCGACCCCTCCTACAATGAGCAGTTCTTC
d_gene: .
abundance: few
j_gene: TRBJ2-1
v_gene: TRBV7-2

CDR3aa: CASSQGPGLSYNEQFF
CDR3nt: TGTGCCAGCAGCCAGGGTCCAGGGCTCTCCTACAATGAGCAGTTCTTC
d_gene: .
abundance: .
j_gene: TRBJ2-1
v_gene: TRBV14

CDR3aa: CSAKRNFQETQYF
CDR3nt: TGCAGTGCTAAGCGGAACTTCCAAGAGACCCAGTACTTC
d_gene: .
abundance: many
j_gene: TRBJ2-5
v_gene: TRBV20-1

CDR3aa: CASSWPGVRYEQYF
CDR3nt: TGTGCCAGCAGTTGGCCAGGCGTTCGGTACGAGCAGTACTTC
d_gene: .
abundance: .
j_gene: TRBJ2-7
v_gene: TRBV6-5

CDR3aa: CSAASSTGLLPETQYF
CDR3nt: TGCAGTGCTGCTTCCTCCACAGGTCTTCTCCCAGAGACCCAGTACTTC
d_gene: .
abundance: .
j_gene: TRBJ2-5
v_gene: TRBV20-1

CDR3aa: CASSLNGGGYGYTF
CDR3nt: TGTGCCAGCAGCTTGAACGGGGGGGGCTATGGCTACACCTTC
d_gene: .
abundance: .
j_gene: TRBJ1-2
v_gene: TRBV27

CDR3aa: CSALLTRLAGGSDEQFF
CDR3nt: TGCAGCGCCCTGCTCACCCGACTAGCGGGAGGGAGCGATGAGCAGTTCTTC
d_gene: TRBD2
abundance: .
j_gene: TRBJ2-1
v_gene: TRBV29-1

CDR3aa: CSAATGIYNEQFF
CDR3nt: TGCAGTGCTGCGACAGGGATTTACAATGAGCAGTTCTTC
d_gene: TRBD1
abundance: .
j_gene: TRBJ2-1
v_gene: TRBV20-1

CDR3aa: CASSSKKNTEAFF
CDR3nt: TGCGCCAGCAGCTCGAAAAAGAACACTGAAGCTTTCTTT
d_gene: .
abundance: .
j_gene: TRBJ1-1
v_gene: TRBV5-1

CDR3aa: CASRPVASSSYNEQFF
CDR3nt: TGTGCCAGCAGACCGGTGGCGTCCAGCTCCTACAATGAGCAGTTCTTC
d_gene: .
abundance: many
j_gene: TRBJ2-1
v_gene: TRBV7-2

CDR3aa: CASSQRETLHELFF
CDR3nt: TGCGCCAGCAGCCAAAGGGAGACACTCCATGAGCTGTTTTTT
d_gene: .
abundance: .
j_gene: TRBJ2-2
v_gene: TRBV4-3

CDR3aa: CASAIQGNTEAFF
CDR3nt: TGCGCCAGCGCAATCCAGGGGAACACTGAAGCTTTCTTT
d_gene: .
abundance: .
j_gene: TRBJ1-1
v_gene: TRBV5-1

CDR3aa: CASSAGLISSYEQYF
CDR3nt: TGTGCCAGCAGCGCCGGTTTGATAAGCTCCTACGAGCAGTACTTC
d_gene: .
abundance: .
j_gene: TRBJ2-7
v_gene: TRBV9

CDR3aa: CASSHYPGLAGSTDTQYF
CDR3nt: TGTGCCAGCAGCCACTACCCCGGACTAGCGGGATCTACAGATACGCAGTATTTT
d_gene: TRBD2
abundance: many
j_gene: TRBJ2-3
v_gene: TRBV6-1

CDR3aa: CASSLALWERETQYF
CDR3nt: TGTGCCAGCAGTTTAGCTCTGTGGGAGCGGGAGACCCAGTACTTC
d_gene: .
abundance: many
j_gene: TRBJ2-5
v_gene: TRBV12-3/TRBV12-4

CDR3aa: CASSVDRAYGEQYF
CDR3nt: TGTGCCAGCAGTGTTGACAGGGCGTACGGCGAGCAGTACTTC
d_gene: TRBD1
abundance: many
j_gene: TRBJ2-7
v_gene: TRBV12-3/TRBV12-4

CDR3aa: CASTLTHLYTEAFF
CDR3nt: TGTGCCAGCACCCTTACGCACCTTTACACTGAAGCTTTCTTT
d_gene: .
abundance: .
j_gene: TRBJ1-1
v_gene: TRBV7-2

CDR3aa: CASNNRRGETQYF
CDR3nt: TGTGCCAGCAACAACAGGCGGGGGGAGACCCAGTACTTC
d_gene: TRBD2
abundance: .
j_gene: TRBJ2-5
v_gene: TRBV27

CDR3aa: CASSLTPWNRVYNEQFF
CDR3nt: TGTGCCAGCAGTCTTACCCCTTGGAATAGGGTCTACAATGAGCAGTTCTTC
d_gene: .
abundance: .
j_gene: TRBJ2-1
v_gene: TRBV27

CDR3aa: CASRSREGRDTGELFF
CDR3nt: TGTGCCAGCAGGTCCCGGGAGGGCCGAGACACCGGGGAGCTGTTTTTT
d_gene: TRBD2
abundance: .
j_gene: TRBJ2-2
v_gene: TRBV2

CDR3aa: CSARQISTDTQYF
CDR3nt: TGCAGTGCTAGACAGATTTCCACAGATACGCAGTATTTT
d_gene: .
abundance: .
j_gene: TRBJ2-3
v_gene: TRBV20-1

CDR3aa: CASSHGQLRSYNEQFF
CDR3nt: TGTGCCAGCAGCCACGGACAGCTTCGTTCCTACAATGAGCAGTTCTTC
d_gene: .
abundance: many
j_gene: TRBJ2-1
v_gene: TRBV13

CDR3aa: CSASLLAGVNEQYF
CDR3nt: TGCAGTGCTAGCTTACTAGCGGGAGTCAACGAGCAGTACTTC
d_gene: TRBD2
abundance: few
j_gene: TRBJ2-7
v_gene: TRBV20-1

CDR3aa: CASSPQGQGWNEQFF
CDR3nt: TGCGCCAGCAGCCCCCAAGGACAGGGATGGAATGAGCAGTTCTTC
d_gene: TRBD1
abundance: many
j_gene: TRBJ2-1
v_gene: TRBV5-1

CDR3aa: CASSSPDRGASGYTF
CDR3nt: TGTGCCAGCAGCTCGCCGGACAGGGGTGCGTCTGGCTACACCTTC
d_gene: TRBD1
abundance: many
j_gene: TRBJ1-2
v_gene: TRBV7-6

CDR3aa: CSARGSSGSSYNEQFF
CDR3nt: TGCAGTGCTAGAGGGTCTAGCGGGAGCTCCTACAATGAGCAGTTCTTC
d_gene: TRBD2
abundance: many
j_gene: TRBJ2-1
v_gene: TRBV20-1

CDR3aa: CASRINWDGVNTEAFF
CDR3nt: TGTGCCAGCAGGATTAATTGGGACGGGGTGAACACTGAAGCTTTCTTT
d_gene: .
abundance: .
j_gene: TRBJ1-1
v_gene: TRBV27

CDR3aa: CASSPARARTQYF
CDR3nt: TGTGCCAGCAGCCCCGCCAGGGCCCGGACCCAGTACTTC
d_gene: .
abundance: .
j_gene: TRBJ2-5
v_gene: TRBV5-6

CDR3aa: CASSLAGGPNEQFF
CDR3nt: TGTGCCAGCAGCTTAGCGGGGGGGCCGAATGAGCAGTTCTTC
d_gene: TRBD2
abundance: many
j_gene: TRBJ2-1
v_gene: TRBV11-2